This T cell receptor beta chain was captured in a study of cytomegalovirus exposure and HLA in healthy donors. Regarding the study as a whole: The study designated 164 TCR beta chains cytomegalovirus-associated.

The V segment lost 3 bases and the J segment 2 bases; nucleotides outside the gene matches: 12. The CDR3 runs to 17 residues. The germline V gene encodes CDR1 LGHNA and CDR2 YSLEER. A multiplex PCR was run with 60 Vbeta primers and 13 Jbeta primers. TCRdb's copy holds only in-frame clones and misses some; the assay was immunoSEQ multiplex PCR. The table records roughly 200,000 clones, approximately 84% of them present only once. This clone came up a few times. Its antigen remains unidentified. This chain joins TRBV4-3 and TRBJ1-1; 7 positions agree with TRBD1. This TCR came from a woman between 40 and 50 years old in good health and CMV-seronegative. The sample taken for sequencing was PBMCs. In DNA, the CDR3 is TGCGCCAGCAGCCAGAACCTAGGGACAGCTCTAAACACTGAAGCTTTCTTT. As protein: CASSQNLGTALNTEAFF.